The 29 T cell receptor beta chains given below trace back to one sample, sequenced in a study of PD-L1 blockade in urothelial cancer. Libraries were prepared by immunoSEQ multiplex PCR; TCRdb keeps only in-frame clonotypes and omits some of them. The sample consists of 50,000 or so clones, 60% to 85% of them appearing once. Sequenced material: PBMCs, taken around atezolizumab (anti-PD-L1) treatment. All receptors come from a man between 65 and 85 years old with urothelial cancer.

This clone has more than one count but fewer than ten. The chain combines TRBV29-1 with TRBJ1-2; D possibly corresponds to TRBD1 (5 bases). Looked up from germline, CDR1 is SQVTM and CDR2 is ANQGSEA. CDR3 length: 14 amino acids. The V end was cut by 6 bases, the J end by 8 bases, with 22 bases between. The CDR3 reads CSVTSGTPGGGYTF. The CDR3 DNA reads as TGCAGCGTAACTTCCGGGACCCCTGGAGGGGGCTACACCTTC.

The V gene is TRBV7-2, the J gene TRBJ2-3; 10 bases fit TRBD1. This CDR3 comprises 18 residues. The germline V gene encodes CDR1 SGHTA and CDR2 FQGNSA. The J segment lost 8 bases and the V segment lost 2 bases, leaving 16 bases of the junction unmatched. CDR3 in amino acids: CASSLTGTGVTYLGTQYF. In nucleotides, the CDR3 is TGTGCCAGCAGCTTAACCGGGACAGGGGTTACCTACCTTGGTACGCAGTATTTT.

The rearrangement joins TRBV5-1 to TRBJ2-7; possibly TRBD2 for D (6 bases). Germline V gene data show CDR1 as SGHRS and CDR2 as YFSETQ. The V and J ends lost 0 bases and 5 bases respectively, with 12 bases between them. CDR3 length: 14 residues. The DNA for the CDR3 is TGCGCCAGCAGCTTGGTGATCGGGGGTAACGAGCAGTACTTC. Translating it yields CASSLVIGGNEQYF.

The chain recombines TRBV5-1 with TRBJ2-7; D perhaps matches TRBD1 (6 bases). CDR1 SGHRS and CDR2 YFSETQ come from the germline V gene. V gave up 4 bases and J gave up 0 bases, with 20 bases separating them. The CDR3 extends over 17 amino acids. CDR3 in amino acids: CASSQNTGLGSSYEQYF. CDR3 bases: TGCGCCAGCAGCCAGAATACAGGGCTAGGGAGCTCCTACGAGCAGTACTTC.

The gene calls are TRBV5-4 and TRBJ1-2; possible D gene TRBD1, 6 bases. The V gene's germline CDR1 is SGHNT and CDR2 YYREEE (reference sequence). V was trimmed by 5 bases and J by 5 bases, leaving 22 bases between them. This CDR3 has 16 residues. This CDR3 reads CASRQGSQGGGYGYTF. CDR3 in DNA: TGTGCCAGCAGACAAGGCTCACAGGGAGGGGGGTATGGCTACACCTTC.

V gene TRBV2 combines with J gene TRBJ2-5; 9 nucleotides match TRBD2. The germline V gene encodes CDR1 SNHLY and CDR2 FYNNEI. The length of the CDR3 is 17 residues. The V segment lost 2 bases and the J segment 0 bases; nucleotides outside the gene matches: 7. As DNA, the CDR3 is TGTGCCAGCAGTGAATGGGGGCGGGGGGGCCACCAAGAGACCCAGTACTTC. As protein: CASSEWGRGGHQETQYF.

The rearrangement uses TRBV7-2 and TRBJ2-1; TRBD2 matches at 12 bases. Per germline, CDR1 SGHTA and CDR2 FQGNSA. V shed 3 bases and J 8 bases; nucleotides not matched to a gene: 2. CDR3 size: 14 residues. This chain's CDR3 is CASSLTSGSDEQFF. CDR3 bases: TGTGCCAGCAGCTTGACTAGCGGGAGTGATGAGCAGTTCTTC. Complete variable domain (other parts from reference TRBV7-2 and TRBJ2-1): GAGVSQSPSNKVTEKGKDVELRCDPISGHTALYWYRQSLGQGLEFLIYFQGNSAPDKSGLPSDRFSAERTGGSVSTLTIQRTQQEDSAVYLCASSLTSGSDEQFFGPGTRLTVL.

The chain couples TRBV18 to TRBJ2-7; D is perhaps TRBD1 (6 bases). Trimming pared 5 bases from V and 6 bases from J, leaving 14 bases between. The CDR3 has 13 residues. Germline CDR1 is KGHSH and CDR2 is LQKENI. The CDR3 region has the DNA TGTGCCAGCTCAGGCGCAGGGGTGGGCGAGCAGTACTTC. Its protein product is CASSGAGVGEQYF.

This clone was seen a handful of times. Within the sample, other DNA sequences also encode this same CDR3. This chain joins TRBV4-3 and TRBJ2-5; the match to TRBD1 covers 7 bases. J gave up 3 bases and V 3 bases, and 1 base lay outside the gene matches. CDR3 length: 13 residues. Germline values: CDR1 LGHNA, CDR2 YSLEER. DNA for the CDR3: TGCGCCAGCAGCCAGGACAGGAAAGAGACCCAGTACTTC. It yields the protein CASSQDRKETQYF.

The chain links TRBV19 to TRBJ2-3, with 11 positions matching TRBD2. V was pared by 5 bases and J by 0 bases, with 4 bases of the junction left unmatched. This CDR3 contains 16 residues. Germline CDR1 reads LNHDA; CDR2 reads SQIVND (reference sequence). The CDR3 loop is CASSPGLAASTDTQYF. CDR3 coding DNA: TGTGCCAGTAGTCCGGGACTAGCGGCAAGCACAGATACGCAGTATTTT.

CDR3 protein: CASSPSNTGYGYTF. Written as DNA, the CDR3 is TGTGCCAGCTCACCATCCAACACAGGATATGGCTACACCTTC. The V call is TRBV18, the J call TRBJ1-2, with TRBD1 as a possible D gene (5 bases). CDR1 is KGHSH, CDR2 LQKENI, per germline. The length of the CDR3 is 14 residues. The V end was cut by 2 bases, the J end by 5 bases, with 12 bases between.

The rearrangement joins TRBV5-1 to TRBJ1-3; D is unclear. Trimming pared 3 bases from V and 4 bases from J, leaving 14 bases between. CDR1 is SGHRS and CDR2 is YFSETQ in the germline V gene. CDR3 size: 15 residues. The CDR3 coding sequence is TGCGCCAGCAGCTCCACGGGCGGGCAGGGAAACACCATATATTTT. Translation: CASSSTGGQGNTIYF.

The chain couples TRBV5-6 to TRBJ2-1; D is perhaps TRBD2 (5 bases). CDR1 and CDR2 (germline): SGHDT, YYEEEE. V shed 4 bases and J shed 10 bases, with 18 bases lying between them. This CDR3 has 14 amino acids. CDR3 nucleotide sequence: TGTGCCAGCAGCCCTGGAGGCTACGGATACGAGCAGTTCTTC. Translating gives CASSPGGYGYEQFF.

V and J are TRBV6-6 and TRBJ1-2; D possibly corresponds to TRBD1 (5 bases). CDR3 length: 13 amino acids. The germline V gene encodes CDR1 MNHNY and CDR2 SVGAGI (reference sequence). V shed 8 bases and J shed 6 bases, with 16 bases lying between them. The CDR3 nucleotides read TGTGCCAGCGGTAAGCCGCAGGGAAATGGCTACACCTTC. The encoded protein is CASGKPQGNGYTF.

This clone showed up just once. The chain employs TRBV7-2 and TRBJ2-5, with 7 bases that match TRBD1. V trimming: 3 bases; J trimming: 5 bases; junction bases outside the gene matches: 15. The CDR3 loop spans 17 amino acids. CDR1 SGHTA and CDR2 FQGNSA come from the germline V gene. The CDR3 sequence: CASSFGQAGPEMETQYF. As DNA, the CDR3 is TGTGCCAGCAGCTTTGGACAGGCCGGACCAGAGATGGAGACCCAGTACTTC. The complete variable domain, with remaining parts taken from reference TRBV7-2 and TRBJ2-5, reads GAGVSQSPSNKVTEKGKDVELRCDPISGHTALYWYRQSLGQGLEFLIYFQGNSAPDKSGLPSDRFSAERTGGSVSTLTIQRTQQEDSAVYLCASSFGQAGPEMETQYFGPGTRLLVL.

The chain carries TRBV7-2 and TRBJ1-2; no reliable D call. V lost 1 base to trimming and J lost 11 bases, with 11 bases between them. CDR3 length: 12 residues. CDR1 SGHTA and CDR2 FQGNSA come from the germline V gene. CDR3 amino acids: CASSLDGTPYTF. The CDR3 coding sequence is TGTGCCAGCAGCTTAGATGGCACCCCTTACACCTTC.

The chain carries TRBV5-8 and TRBJ2-7, with a possible D match to TRBD1 (5 bases). The CDR3 loop spans 15 amino acids. CDR1 and CDR2 (germline): SGHTS, YDEGEE. Trimming left V 3 bases short and J 0 bases short, with 13 bases between. This CDR3 is CASSSTGRLSYEQYF. As DNA, the CDR3 is TGTGCCAGCAGCTCTACAGGACGGCTCTCCTACGAGCAGTACTTC. Full variable domain (missing parts from reference TRBV5-8 and TRBJ2-7): EAGVTQSPTHLIKTRGQQATLRCSPISGHTSVYWYQQALGLGLQFLLWYDEGEERNRGNFPPRFSGRQFPNYSSELNVNALELEDSALYLCASSSTGRLSYEQYFGPGTRLTVT.

J is TRBJ2-2 and V is TRBV11-1, with a weak D call TRBD1 (5 bases). The CDR3 is 13 residues long. Germline-derived CDR1 and CDR2 are SGHAT and FQDESV (reference sequence). The V and J ends lost 5 bases and 4 bases respectively, with 8 bases between them. CDR3 sequence: CASSRDSTGELFF. CDR3 bases: TGTGCCAGCAGCCGTGACAGCACCGGGGAGCTGTTTTTT.

The V and J genes are TRBV18 and TRBJ2-7, with a weak D call TRBD1 (5 bases). V was shortened by 1 base and J by 3 bases, with 7 bases between the two germline ends. The CDR3 sequence is 13 residues long. Germline V gene sequence: CDR1 KGHSH, CDR2 LQKENI. The CDR3 bases are TGTGCCAGCTCACCACAGGGGTTCTACGAGCAGTACTTC. Its protein is CASSPQGFYEQYF.

This chain uses TRBV4-3 with TRBJ2-1; 10 bases map to TRBD1. Per the germline V gene, CDR1 is LGHNA and CDR2 is YSLEER. V gave up 5 bases and J gave up 7 bases; unmatched junction bases: 5. The CDR3 is 14 amino acids. CDR3 sequence reads: CASSYDRGRNEQFF. CDR3 coding DNA: TGCGCCAGCAGCTACGACAGGGGGCGAAATGAGCAGTTCTTC.

The chain employs TRBV11-2 and TRBJ2-4, with 7 bases matching TRBD1. The J segment lost 5 bases and the V segment lost 3 bases, leaving 7 bases of the junction unmatched. CDR3 length: 15 residues. CDR1 and CDR2 (germline): SGHAT, FQNNGV. Here the CDR3 DNA reads TGTGCCAGCAGCTTCCGAGGACAGGTGCAAAACATTCAGTACTTC. Encoded protein: CASSFRGQVQNIQYF.

This chain links TRBV10-3 with TRBJ2-1; 11 bases are a match to TRBD2. This CDR3 is built from 17 residues. The junction had 10 bases not matched to a gene; V was cut back by 0 bases and J by 9 bases. Germline CDR1 reads ENHRY; CDR2 reads SYGVKD. The CDR3 sequence: CAISESLAGALPGEQFF. In nucleotides, the CDR3 is TGTGCCATCAGTGAGTCACTAGCGGGAGCCCTCCCGGGTGAGCAGTTCTTC.

This clone was recorded once. The chain carries TRBV11-2 and TRBJ2-5; tentatively, D is TRBD2 (7 bases). V was shortened by 0 bases and J by 7 bases, with 18 bases between the two germline ends. The CDR3 has 16 residues. Germline assignment: CDR1 SGHAT and CDR2 FQNNGV. This CDR3 is CASSLDRGTKLGTQYF. DNA of the CDR3: TGTGCCAGCAGCTTAGATAGGGGGACTAAATTAGGGACCCAGTACTTC.

The V and J genes are TRBV9 and TRBJ2-2, with 9 bases identical to TRBD1. The V and J ends lost 4 bases and 4 bases, in that order; junction bases with no gene match: 8. The CDR3 is made up of 16 amino acids. Germline-derived CDR1 and CDR2 are SGDLS and YYNGEE. CDR3 DNA: TGTGCCAGCAGCCCGGGGACAGGGATGGCCACCGGGGAGCTGTTTTTT. Encoded protein: CASSPGTGMATGELFF.

A note on this clone: The germline gene is not matched at one end of the junction; a read error may be the cause. The chain recombines TRBV5-6 with TRBJ1-2; 8 bases align to TRBD1. Germline CDR1 and CDR2: SGHDT and YYEEEE. The CDR3 covers 16 residues. CDR3 amino acids: CASTLDRDPGYYGYTF. In nucleotides, the CDR3 is TGTGCCAGCACCTTGGACAGGGACCCCGGTTACTATGGCTACACCTTC.

The rearrangement uses TRBV11-1 and TRBJ1-1; weak D call: TRBD1 (6 bases). The germline CDR1 and CDR2 sequences are SGHAT and FQDESV (reference sequence). The CDR3 runs 14 residues. Between the trimmed V and J ends, which lost 5 bases and 3 bases, there was a span of 13 bases. The CDR3 is CASSLQGGHTEAFF. The CDR3 region has the DNA TGTGCCAGCAGCCTACAGGGAGGGCACACTGAAGCTTTCTTT.

This clone was seen a few times. V gene TRBV11-3 combines with J gene TRBJ2-1; 8 bases agree with TRBD1. V was clipped by 5 bases and J by 8 bases; unmatched bases: 5. Per the germline V gene, CDR1 is SGHNT and CDR2 is YENEEA. The CDR3 spans 13 residues. The CDR3 protein is CASSNAGGDEQFF. DNA of the CDR3: TGTGCCAGCAGCAACGCAGGGGGCGATGAGCAGTTCTTC.

The rearrangement links TRBV5-6 to TRBJ2-7, with 10 positions matching TRBD1. The CDR3 runs 15 residues. With V trimmed by 0 bases and J by 5 bases, 5 bases remained unmatched. CDR1 and CDR2 from the germline V gene are SGHDT and YYEEEE. This chain's CDR3 is CASSLGGQGRDEQYF. CDR3 DNA: TGTGCCAGCAGCTTGGGGGGACAGGGGAGAGACGAGCAGTACTTC.

This clone was counted between two and nine times. The chain recombines TRBV7-9 with TRBJ1-2, with TRBD1 matching over 7 bases. After removal of 0 bases from V and 2 bases from J, the junction contained 3 bases not matched to a gene. The length of the CDR3 is 15 residues. Germline V gives CDR1 SEHNR, CDR2 FQNEAQ (reference sequence). This chain's CDR3 is CASSLAGTANYGYTF. CDR3 DNA sequence: TGTGCCAGCAGCTTAGCCGGGACAGCAAACTATGGCTACACCTTC.